The 9 T cell receptor beta chains presented below share a single source sample, sequenced in a study of OX40 agonist ivuxolimab in advanced cancers. The library was produced with the immunoSEQ multiplex PCR assay. Sourced from immuneACCESS, this table was stored by TCRdb with only in-frame sequences that have V and J called. A share of the clones is absent; for the studies checked, an unresolved V gene accounts for under half, and the remainder has no known explanation. In this sample the table shows under 55,000 clones, roughly 90% of which occur a single time. Together, the top ten hold 6.5% to 8% of the sample. Material: CD4+ or CD8+ T cells sorted from blood, obtained in a trial of the OX40 agonist ivuxolimab. The receptor source for this set is an adult with an advanced solid tumor such as melanoma, head and neck, liver or kidney cancer.

The chain is built from TRBV2 and TRBJ2-1; D remains unclear. Germline loops: CDR1 SNHLY, CDR2 FYNNEI. Trimming took off 0 bases at V and 7 bases at J, with 4 bases between the two ends. The CDR3 consists of 12 residues. The CDR3 sequence: CASSEAGNEQFF. Written as DNA, the CDR3 is TGTGCCAGCAGTGAAGCTGGTAATGAGCAGTTCTTC.

The chain links TRBV27 to TRBJ1-5; D is unresolved. Germline-derived CDR1 and CDR2 are MNHEY and SMNVEV (reference sequence). The germline V and J ends were trimmed by 1 base and 1 base, with 8 bases remaining between them. CDR3 size: 15 residues. In DNA, the CDR3 is TGTGCCAGCAGTTTATGGATGGGGAGCAATCAGCCCCAGCATTTT. Amino acid sequence: CASSLWMGSNQPQHF.

This chain joins TRBV28 and TRBJ2-7, with D maybe TRBD1 (6 bases). V was pared by 6 bases and J by 3 bases, with 15 bases between. From germline, CDR1 is MDHEN and CDR2 SYDVKM. This CDR3 has 14 residues. For the CDR3, the DNA is TGTGCCAGCAGGGGAACAGGGTGGGTCTACGAGCAGTACTTC. Its protein product is CASRGTGWVYEQYF.

This clone occurred once. The chain uses TRBV5-1 and TRBJ2-7, with a tentative D call TRBD1 (6 bases). V was trimmed by 4 bases and J by 1 base, leaving 18 bases between them. The length of the CDR3 is 16 residues. Looked up from germline, CDR1 is SGHRS and CDR2 is YFSETQ. The CDR3 sequence is CASSRSRTETSYEQYF. Here the CDR3 DNA reads TGCGCCAGCAGCCGGAGTCGGACAGAGACATCCTACGAGCAGTACTTC.

The chain recombines TRBV5-4 with TRBJ2-7, with 7 bases that match TRBD1. The germline V gene encodes CDR1 SGHNT and CDR2 YYREEE (reference sequence). The CDR3 covers 15 residues. V lost 4 bases, J lost 4 bases, and 11 bases stayed unmatched. CDR3 loop: CASSPPGQTVYEQYF. In nucleotides, the CDR3 is TGTGCCAGCAGCCCCCCGGGACAGACAGTTTACGAGCAGTACTTC. The entire variable domain, with the rest obtained from reference TRBV5-4 and TRBJ2-7, is as follows: ETGVTQSPTHLIKTRGQQVTLRCSSQSGHNTVSWYQQALGQGPQFIFQYYREEENGRGNFPPRFSGLQFPNYSSELNVNALELDDSALYLCASSPPGQTVYEQYFGPGTRLTVT.

The rearrangement links TRBV5-4 to TRBJ1-2; 7 nucleotides agree with TRBD1. The ends lost 3 bases at V and 0 bases at J; junction bases unmatched: 2. Per germline, CDR1 SGHNT and CDR2 YYREEE (reference sequence). This CDR3 is 14 amino acids long. CDR3 sequence: CASSSRGTNYGYTF. CDR3 nucleotide sequence: TGTGCCAGCAGCTCCAGGGGGACTAACTATGGCTACACCTTC.

The gene calls are TRBV21-1 and TRBJ2-7; TRBD1, the D gene given by the table, was not confirmed from the DNA. TRBV21-1 counts as a pseudogene. CDR3 size: 18 residues. CDR3 DNA: TGTGCCAGCAGGAGACCGGGACAGGGGGCTAATAGCTCCTACGAGCAGTACTTC. This gives the protein CASRRPGQGANSSYEQYF.

The chain uses TRBV29-1 and TRBJ2-7; D is undetermined. Deletions cut 4 bases from V and 4 bases from J, with 20 bases between. CDR1 is SQVTM and CDR2 is ANQGSEA in the germline V gene. This CDR3 spans 15 amino acids. CDR3: CSVGRRGALAYEQYF. The CDR3 DNA is TGCAGCGTTGGAAGACGAGGAGCCCTCGCTTACGAGCAGTACTTC.

The J gene is TRBJ2-7, the V gene TRBV6-1; D gene uncertain. This CDR3 is 15 amino acids long. Per the germline V gene, CDR1 is MNHNS and CDR2 is SASEGT. V gave up 2 bases and J gave up 2 bases, with 13 bases separating them. The CDR3 DNA is TGTGCCAGCAGTGAATACGGCAGAGATGCCTACGAGCAGTACTTC. Amino acid sequence: CASSEYGRDAYEQYF.